The T cell receptor (beta chain) under discussion was sequenced for a study of blood T cell repertoires in COVID-19. Method: immunoSEQ multiplex PCR; TCRdb's copy keeps in-frame clones and lacks some. The sample lists some 170,000 clones; around four fifths were seen once. The source is a human donor in a cohort sampled during active COVID-19. The sample was peripheral blood.

For the CDR3, the DNA is TGTGCCAGCAGCCAAGATGTCAGGTCCTCTGGAAACACCATATATTTT. It translates to CASSQDVRSSGNTIYF. The chain joins TRBV3-1 (or the pseudogene TRBV3-2) to TRBJ1-3; no firm D call. CDR1 and CDR2 from the germline V gene are LGHDT and YNNKEL (reference sequence). The CDR3 is made up of 16 amino acids. Trimming stripped 0 bases from V and 0 bases from J, with 9 bases between.